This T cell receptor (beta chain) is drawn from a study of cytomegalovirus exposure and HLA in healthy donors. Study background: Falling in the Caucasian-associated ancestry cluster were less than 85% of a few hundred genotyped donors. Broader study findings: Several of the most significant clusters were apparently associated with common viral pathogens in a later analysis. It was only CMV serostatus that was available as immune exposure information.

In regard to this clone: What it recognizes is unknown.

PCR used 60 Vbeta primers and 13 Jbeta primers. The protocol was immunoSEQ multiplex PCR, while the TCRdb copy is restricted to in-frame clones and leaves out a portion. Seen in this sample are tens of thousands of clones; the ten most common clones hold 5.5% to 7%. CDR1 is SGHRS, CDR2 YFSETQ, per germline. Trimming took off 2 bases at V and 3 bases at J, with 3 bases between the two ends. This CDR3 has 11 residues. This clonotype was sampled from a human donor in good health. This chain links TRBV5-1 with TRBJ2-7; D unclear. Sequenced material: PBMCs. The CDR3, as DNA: TGCGCCAGCAGCTTTCACTACGAGCAGTACTTC. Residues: CASSFHYEQYF.